This T cell receptor (beta chain) was sequenced in a study of cytomegalovirus exposure and HLA in healthy donors. PCR used 60 Vbeta primers and 13 Jbeta primers. Profiled with immunoSEQ multiplex PCR; TCRdb holds only in-frame clones, not every one. The table records 100,000 to 150,000 clones, 70% to 85% of them present only once. V gave up 3 bases and J gave up 7 bases; unmatched junction bases: 9. CDR1 and CDR2 from the germline V gene are LNHDA and SQIVND (reference sequence). The CDR3 runs 15 residues. This receptor was obtained from a male donor in good health and CMV-seropositive. This chain links TRBV19 with TRBJ2-1; TRBD1 agrees at 7 bases. Sequencing was performed on PBMCs. CDR3 sequence (DNA): TGTGCCAGTAGTATCCTCGACAGGGTTGGTAATGAGCAGTTCTTC. It is translated as CASSILDRVGNEQFF.